One sample yielded the 19 T cell receptor beta chains listed below, sequenced in a study of cytomegalovirus exposure and HLA in healthy donors. PCR involved 60 Vbeta and 13 Jbeta primers. Profiled with immunoSEQ multiplex PCR; TCRdb holds only in-frame clones, not every one. This table has roughly 110,000 clones, approximately 79% appearing once. The sample comprised PBMCs. The receptors originated from a man between 60 and 70 years old in good health and CMV-seronegative.

V and J are TRBV7-2 and TRBJ2-2; a weak D match, TRBD2 (6 bases). Germline CDR1 and CDR2: SGHTA and FQGNSA. The V gene lost 1 base and the J gene lost 0 bases, with 9 bases spanning the gap. This CDR3 is built from 16 residues. CDR3 coding DNA: TGTGCCAGCAGCTTAGTGACGGGGGCGAACACCGGGGAGCTGTTTTTT. This encodes CASSLVTGANTGELFF.

The chain recombines TRBV6-1 with TRBJ2-7, with 9 bases matching TRBD1. From germline, CDR1 is MNHNS and CDR2 SASEGT. The CDR3 covers 14 residues. The trim removed 5 bases at V and 2 bases at J, leaving 4 bases unmatched. The CDR3 nucleotides read TGTGCCAGCAGTACACAGGGGGCGACCTACGAGCAGTACTTC. Amino acids: CASSTQGATYEQYF.

The DNA for the CDR3 is TGTGCCACCAGCAGAACAGGGGGAAAAGATGAAAAACTGTTTTTT. Translating gives CATSRTGGKDEKLFF. The chain couples TRBV15 to TRBJ1-4, with 8 bases identical to TRBD1. Germline CDR1 LNHNV, CDR2 YYDKDF (reference sequence). J lost 6 bases, V lost 2 bases, and 5 bases had no gene match. The CDR3 length is 15 residues.

CDR3 DNA sequence: TGCGCCAGCAGCCGCGGACTACCCGAAGATACGCAGTATTTT. Amino acid sequence: CASSRGLPEDTQYF. The chain employs TRBV4-3 and TRBJ2-3, with a possible D match to TRBD2 (6 bases). V was cut by 4 bases and J by 5 bases, with 13 bases left in between. The length of the CDR3 is 14 residues. CDR1 and CDR2 from the germline V gene are LGHNA and YSLEER.

The chain recombines TRBV29-1 with TRBJ1-1; D gene unclear. V was cut by 6 bases and J by 3 bases, with 14 bases left in between. The CDR3 is 13 amino acids. Germline CDR1 is SQVTM and CDR2 is ANQGSEA. CDR3 coding DNA: TGCAGCGTCACCCAAGCACGGGACACTGAAGCTTTCTTT. This translates into CSVTQARDTEAFF.

V usage is TRBV2 and J usage is TRBJ2-5; D uncertain. V was cut by 4 bases and J by 5 bases, with 5 bases left in between. Germline V gene lookup returns CDR1 SNHLY and CDR2 FYNNEI. This CDR3 spans 11 amino acids. The CDR3 DNA follows: TGTGCCAGCAGTGTAGAGGAGACCCAGTACTTC. Translated: CASSVEETQYF.

This chain connects TRBV5-1 to TRBJ2-7; 8 bases agree with TRBD1. This CDR3 contains 16 residues. V lost 3 bases, J lost 6 bases, and 14 bases stayed unmatched. Germline lookup yields CDR1 SGHRS and CDR2 YFSETQ. The DNA for the CDR3 is TGCGCCAGCAGCTCAACGGCCGGGACAGGCCCCTCCGAGCAGTACTTC. Amino acid sequence: CASSSTAGTGPSEQYF.

The genes are TRBV4-3 and TRBJ2-3; TRBD2 is a possible D gene (5 bases). The CDR3 contains 16 residues. Between the trimmed V and J ends, which lost 0 bases and 2 bases, there was a span of 12 bases. The V gene's germline CDR1 is LGHNA and CDR2 YSLEER. The CDR3 coding sequence is TGCGCCAGCAGCCAAGATGGTACGGGAACCACAGATACGCAGTATTTT. It encodes CASSQDGTGTTDTQYF.

The chain carries TRBV4-3 and TRBJ2-3; 9 bases match TRBD2. This CDR3 is 17 amino acids long. The V and J ends lost 0 bases and 1 base, in that order; junction bases with no gene match: 5. The germline V gene has CDR1 LGHNA and CDR2 YSLEER. CDR3 nucleotide sequence: TGCGCCAGCAGCCAAGAACCCGTAGCGGGGGGCACAGATACGCAGTATTTT. Its protein is CASSQEPVAGGTDTQYF.

The genes are TRBV7-2 and TRBJ1-1, with unresolved D. Trimming pared 1 base from V and 1 base from J, leaving 10 bases between. From germline, CDR1 is SGHTA and CDR2 FQGNSA. The CDR3 contains 15 residues. CDR3 sequence: CASSLVPSRNTEAFF. The CDR3 nucleotides are TGTGCCAGCAGCTTAGTCCCTTCGAGGAACACTGAAGCTTTCTTT.

This clone has more than one count but fewer than ten. The J gene is TRBJ1-4, the V gene TRBV5-4; tentatively, D is TRBD1 (6 bases). The CDR3 runs to 15 residues. Germline values: CDR1 SGHNT, CDR2 YYREEE (reference sequence). Trimming took 3 bases from V and 5 from J, leaving 14 bases between them. The CDR3 is CASSSTGQLNEKLFF. CDR3 sequence (DNA): TGTGCCAGCAGCTCAACCGGACAGCTAAATGAAAAACTGTTTTTT.

V is TRBV5-1 and J is TRBJ2-3; 11 nucleotides align to TRBD1. V shed 7 bases, J shed 4 bases, and the junction held 5 bases outside the gene matches. The CDR3 extends over 14 amino acids. Germline V CDR1 and CDR2: SGHRS, YFSETQ. Written as DNA, the CDR3 is TGCGCCAGCCGTGGACAGGGGGCGGCAGATACGCAGTATTTT. Translation gives CASRGQGAADTQYF.

The chain uses TRBV7-2 and TRBJ2-3, with 9 positions matching TRBD2. Germline V lookup: CDR1 SGHTA, CDR2 FQGNSA. The CDR3 is 17 amino acids. With 0 bases clipped from V and 2 bases from J, the junction kept 6 bases outside the gene matches. The CDR3 region has the DNA TGTGCCAGCAGCTTAGCCTTACTAGCGGGCCCCACAGATACGCAGTATTTT. This codes for CASSLALLAGPTDTQYF.

This chain uses TRBV11-3 with TRBJ2-4; D uncertain. CDR1 and CDR2 from the germline V gene are SGHNT and YENEEA. The CDR3 runs 12 residues. The V end was cut by 1 base, the J end by 6 bases, with 4 bases between. The CDR3 bases are TGTGCCAGCAGCTTAGGAGGAAACATTCAGTACTTC. Translating gives CASSLGGNIQYF.

This chain links TRBV5-4 with TRBJ1-3; D possibly corresponds to TRBD1 (5 bases). There are 16 residues in the CDR3. V lost 4 bases, J lost 0 bases, and 14 bases lay in between. Germline CDR1 is SGHNT and CDR2 is YYREEE (reference sequence). CDR3 sequence: CASSTGGGFSGNTIYF. DNA for the CDR3: TGTGCCAGCAGCACGGGCGGGGGGTTCTCTGGAAACACCATATATTTT.

In its sample, this clone was seen a few times. V gene TRBV9 combines with J gene TRBJ1-5; 8 positions match TRBD1. CDR3 length equals 15 residues. After removal of 4 bases from V and 0 bases from J, the junction contained 3 bases not matched to a gene. From germline, CDR1 is SGDLS and CDR2 YYNGEE. CDR3 region: CASSLGTGSNQPQHF. The CDR3 bases are TGTGCCAGCAGCTTGGGGACAGGTAGCAATCAGCCCCAGCATTTT. The full variable domain, with the rest looked up from reference TRBV9 and TRBJ1-5, is DSGVTQTPKHLITATGQRVTLRCSPRSGDLSVYWYQQSLDQGLQFLIQYYNGEERAKGNILERFSAQQFPDLHSELNLSSLELGDSALYFCASSLGTGSNQPQHFGDGTRLSIL.

The genes are TRBV9 and TRBJ2-3, with D unresolved. From germline, CDR1 is SGDLS and CDR2 YYNGEE. The CDR3 runs 16 residues. V was shortened by 4 bases and J by 6 bases, with 21 bases between the two germline ends. The CDR3 reads CASSPLRVGGTDTQYF. CDR3 DNA: TGTGCCAGCAGCCCCCTCCGTGTAGGCGGTACCGATACGCAGTATTTT.

The rearrangement joins TRBV9 to TRBJ2-3; D may be TRBD2 (6 bases). This CDR3 is 15 amino acids long. Germline lookup yields CDR1 SGDLS and CDR2 YYNGEE. The V gene lost 4 bases and the J gene lost 4 bases, with 16 bases spanning the gap. CDR3 sequence (DNA): TGTGCCAGCAGCCCCCGCGGGATGAGGGCAGATACGCAGTATTTT. It is translated as CASSPRGMRADTQYF.

The gene calls are TRBV5-1 and TRBJ2-1; weak D call: TRBD2 (6 bases). The V gene's germline CDR1 is SGHRS and CDR2 YFSETQ. This CDR3 contains 15 residues. With 0 bases removed from V and 4 bases from J, the gap between germline ends came to 11 bases. CDR3 nucleotides: TGCGCCAGCAGCTTGGGATTAGCGGCGTACAATGAGCAGTTCTTC. Protein sequence: CASSLGLAAYNEQFF.